This TCR beta chain was sequenced in a study of blood T cell repertoires in COVID-19. In the study overall: From the United States, Italy and Spain came samples of acute and convalescent COVID-19. Sources were T cells, B-cell-depleted T cells, or PBMCs; the material itself was cDNA or gDNA.

Original methodology: Researchers report that nucleated cell counts were estimated from reference gene primer amplification. The assay was immunoSEQ multiplex PCR, and TCRdb's table has in-frame clones only and misses some. For V, J and clone size, that table is used; D and trimming come from the DNA. The repertoire holds a few hundred thousand clones, with about 90% as singletons. V lost 3 bases, J lost 6 bases, and 11 bases stayed unmatched. This CDR3 is 16 amino acids long. From germline, CDR1 is WNHNN and CDR2 SYGVQD (reference sequence). The sequenced sample was peripheral blood. V usage is TRBV10-1 and J usage is TRBJ2-1; 7 bases agree with TRBD2. The TCR sequence derives from a man between 18 and 29 years old with COVID-19, enrolled during active disease. The chain's CDR3 is CASSEGAGAVGNEQFF. CDR3 coding DNA: TGCGCCAGCAGTGAAGGGGCGGGAGCGGTAGGCAATGAGCAGTTCTTC.